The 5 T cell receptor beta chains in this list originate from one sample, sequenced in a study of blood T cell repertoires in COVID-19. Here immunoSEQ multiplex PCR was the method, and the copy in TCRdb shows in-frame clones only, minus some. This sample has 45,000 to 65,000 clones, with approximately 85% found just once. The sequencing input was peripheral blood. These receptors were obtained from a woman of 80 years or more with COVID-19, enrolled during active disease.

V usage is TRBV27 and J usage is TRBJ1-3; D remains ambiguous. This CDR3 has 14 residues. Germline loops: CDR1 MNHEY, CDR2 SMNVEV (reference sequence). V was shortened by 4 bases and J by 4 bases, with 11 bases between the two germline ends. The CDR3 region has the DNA TGTGCCAGCAGTTCCGCGGGAGCCGGAAACACCATATATTTT. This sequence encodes CASSSAGAGNTIYF.

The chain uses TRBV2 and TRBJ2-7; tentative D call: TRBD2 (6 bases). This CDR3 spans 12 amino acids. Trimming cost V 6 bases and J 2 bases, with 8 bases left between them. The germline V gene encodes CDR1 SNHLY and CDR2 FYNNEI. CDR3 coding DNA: TGTGCCAGCAGGCTAGCGACCTACGAGCAGTACTTC. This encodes CASRLATYEQYF.

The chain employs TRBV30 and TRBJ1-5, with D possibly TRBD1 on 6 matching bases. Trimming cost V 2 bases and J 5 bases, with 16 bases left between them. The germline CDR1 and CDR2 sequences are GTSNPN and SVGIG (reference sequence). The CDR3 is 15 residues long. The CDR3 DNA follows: TGTGCCTGGAGTCTGTTTGGACAGAGTTATCAGCCCCAGCATTTT. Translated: CAWSLFGQSYQPQHF.

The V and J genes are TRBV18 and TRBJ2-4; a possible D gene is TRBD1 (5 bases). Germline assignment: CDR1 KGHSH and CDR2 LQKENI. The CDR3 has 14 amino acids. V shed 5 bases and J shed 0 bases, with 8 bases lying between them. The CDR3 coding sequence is TGTGCCAGCTCATCGACAGTAGCCAAAAACATTCAGTACTTC. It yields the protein CASSSTVAKNIQYF.

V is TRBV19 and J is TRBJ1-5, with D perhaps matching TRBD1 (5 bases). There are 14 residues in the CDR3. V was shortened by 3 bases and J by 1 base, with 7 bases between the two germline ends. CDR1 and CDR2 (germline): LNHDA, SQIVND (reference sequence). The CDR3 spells CASSMGGSNQPQHF. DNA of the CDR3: TGTGCCAGTAGTATGGGGGGGAGCAATCAGCCCCAGCATTTT.